The source of this T cell receptor (beta chain) is a study of response to subunit inactivated influenza vaccine. Trimming took 5 bases from V and 6 from J; bases not matched to a gene: 11. The V gene's germline CDR1 is SNHLY and CDR2 FYNNEI. The CDR3 covers 16 residues. There are many counts of this clonotype. Its antigen is not known. Findings and limits, study-wide: Only a handful of new T cells, the authors suggested, are recruited with each seasonal influenza vaccination.

TCRdb passed the RT-PCR reads through MiXCR, listing each CDR3 protein once. The data show approximately 570,000 distinct CDR3 sequences, with approximately 7.1% seen just once and approximately 13% held by the top ten. The receptor comes from a man between 50 and 75 years old who received an inactivated influenza vaccine. The chain employs TRBV2 and TRBJ2-4; 9 bases are a match to TRBD1. The specimen was PBMCs from blood, collected around 25 months after vaccination. The CDR3 nucleotides are TGTGCCAGCAGTACCGGGACAGGGAGAAATCGAAACATTCAGTACTTC. Translated, it gives CASSTGTGRNRNIQYF.